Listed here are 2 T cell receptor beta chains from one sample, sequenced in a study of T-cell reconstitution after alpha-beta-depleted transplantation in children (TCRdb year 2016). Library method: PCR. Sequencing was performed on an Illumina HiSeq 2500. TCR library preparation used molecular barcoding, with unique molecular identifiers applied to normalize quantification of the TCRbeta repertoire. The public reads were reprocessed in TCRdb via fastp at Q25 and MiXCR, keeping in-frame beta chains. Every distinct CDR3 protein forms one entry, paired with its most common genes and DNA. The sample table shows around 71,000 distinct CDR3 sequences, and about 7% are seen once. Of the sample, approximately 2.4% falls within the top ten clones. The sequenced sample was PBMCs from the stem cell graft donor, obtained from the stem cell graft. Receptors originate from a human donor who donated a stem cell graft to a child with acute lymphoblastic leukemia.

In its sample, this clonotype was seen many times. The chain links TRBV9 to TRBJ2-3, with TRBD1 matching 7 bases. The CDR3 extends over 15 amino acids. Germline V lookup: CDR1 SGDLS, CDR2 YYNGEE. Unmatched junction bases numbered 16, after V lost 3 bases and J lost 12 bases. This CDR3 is CASSETGLGDNFQYF. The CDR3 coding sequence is TGTGCCAGCAGCGAGACAGGGTTGGGAGATAATTTCCAGTATTTT.

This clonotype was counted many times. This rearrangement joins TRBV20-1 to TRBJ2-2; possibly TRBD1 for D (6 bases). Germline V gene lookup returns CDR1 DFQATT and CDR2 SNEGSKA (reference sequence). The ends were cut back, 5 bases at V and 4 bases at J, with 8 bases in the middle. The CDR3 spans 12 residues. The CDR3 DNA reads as TGCAGTGCTCTGGACAGCACCGGGGAGCTGTTTTTT. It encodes CSALDSTGELFF.